This T cell receptor (beta chain) is drawn from a study of shared clonotypes between healthy human individuals (dated by TCRdb to 2019 to 2021). General notes on the study: A couple of women and a few men aged 18 to 49 years were included in the cohort. Leukapheresis yielded between about 0.9 and 8.9 billion PBMCs per donor. To increase sequencing depth and limit assay-specific biases, TCR repertoire library preparation and sequencing were carried out by different laboratories using diverse techniques. For each donor, CD4 naive and CD4 memory were each run on three plates, CD8 naive on two plates, and CD8 memory on one plate. The study deeply sequenced blood TCR repertoires of about 5 healthy adults to estimate repertoire size and the extent of clonotype sharing between individuals. The investigation overall reported the following: Incomplete sequencing was indicated by rarefaction of sorted-subset datasets, despite the large sequencing depth. Pairwise subsampling indicated that sequencing depth was expected to affect the degree of clonotype sharing among donors. Sharing across a few donors was observed for around 5% of naive CD4, under 4% of naive CD8, over 2% of memory CD4, and about 0.4% of memory CD8 clonotypes. Estimated clonotype richness was generally larger for naive than for memory subsets. Clonotypes shared by all four sorted-subset donors showed higher generation probabilities than non-shared clonotypes. Sampling was restricted to blood, and TCR repertoires in tissues likely differ from the TCR repertoires found in blood. The genetic and exposure-history diversity represented was limited by the small number of donors.

Trimming removed 1 base from V and 3 bases from J, leaving 9 bases between the germline ends. CDR1 and CDR2, per the germline V gene, are LGHNT and FRNRAP. From the cysteine up to the phenylalanine, the CDR3 has a length of 14 residues. Just CDR3 DNA is preserved here, 42 bases in frame from base 1. Of note for this clone: Its antigen specificity is not known. Qualities for individual bases were not recorded, and no much larger clone is one base off.

Donors were healthy HIV-negative adults with no recently reported acute infections or vaccinations. Every donor was a Caucasian adult living in Nashville, Tennessee, USA. CD4+ T cells were enriched by magnetic negative selection; naive cells were then positively selected on CD45RA, and the negative fraction formed the memory subset. Blood was obtained by leukapheresis, after which PBMCs were separated by Ficoll-Histopaque density gradient centrifugation and cryopreserved in liquid nitrogen vapor phase. Purity and quantity of every magnetically sorted T cell population were checked by analytical flow cytometry. Each sorted fraction had its genomic DNA isolated and then quantified by UV absorbance on a Nanodrop 2000c. TCR CDR3 regions were amplified from genomic DNA by multiplex PCR using the deep immunoSEQ assay. Extracted genomic DNA from each cell subset was distributed evenly across all wells of several immunoSEQ 96-well plates, and each plate was treated as a replicate. For sorted subsets, roughly 200 ng genomic DNA, equal to 30,000 to 35,000 T cell genomes, was loaded into each replicate PCR. Purified libraries were quantified with a Qubit 3.0 fluorometer, sized on a Bioanalyzer 2100, and re-quantified with the KAPA Library Quantification kit. Every immunoSEQ 96-well plate was sequenced on a dedicated single-read 150-cycle Illumina NextSeq 550 flow cell. Under the source paper's analysis protocol: The immunoSEQ output contained only junctional sequences without quality scores, so filtering could not match that applied to full-length reads. Sequences were annotated with PyIR, a Python wrapper for IgBLAST v1.9, and V/J genes and CDR3 were assigned using IMGT germline references. Reads with weak V/J assignments (E-value above 1e-6), missing CDR3, stop codons, out-of-frame junctions, or ambiguous translated residues were removed. V3J clonotypes were defined as sequences sharing the same inferred V gene, J gene, and CDR3 amino acid sequence. Percentage overlap between repertoires was calculated by dividing the number of shared unique clonotypes by the size of the smaller repertoire. Repertoire richness was assessed with RTK rarefaction, the Chao1 estimator, and Recon v2.1 estimates of unobserved clonotypes. For all TCRbeta clonotypes obtained by the gDNA method from a few donors, generation probabilities were computed with OLGA. The table was pulled from immuneACCESS by TCRdb, which kept in-frame rearrangements only. Such tables lose some clones; where checked, under half of the loss comes from unresolved V genes, and the rest has no known cause. The V and J calls and clone size are taken from that table; D and trimming were inferred from the DNA. This sample gives 1,400,000 or so clones in total; around 98.5% of them show up just once. The top ten hold roughly 0.36% of the sample.

This receptor was taken from a man aged 25 to 40 in good health. The sequenced sample consisted of naive CD4+ T cells sorted from blood. The cell subset or site label here, explained by the study, means: CD45RA+ positively selected. The V gene is TRBV12-5 and the J gene is TRBJ1-1; the D segment cannot be called with confidence. The CDR3 loop reads CASGLGTRDTEAFF. The DNA sequence is TGTGCTAGTGGTTTGGGCACCCGGGACACTGAAGCTTTCTTT.